This T cell receptor (beta chain) was obtained from a study of T cells in Graves' hyperthyroidism and ophthalmopathy. Amplification targeted TCR beta CDR3 regions from RNA transcripts. A first-round RT-PCR of the TCR CDR3 used the HTBI primer set. TCRdb used MiXCR to reprocess the multiplex PCR reads, holding one entry per CDR3 protein. The sample consists of 550,000 to 800,000 distinct CDR3 sequences, about a sixth of them appearing once. Regarding the study as a whole: A model of 13 V-J features distinguished ophthalmopathy from stable hyperthyroidism.

Across 18 months, stable Graves' hyperthyroidism was marked by no progression to ophthalmopathy. On the basis of clinical symptoms, serum thyroxine and TRAb, thyroid ultrasound and orbital computed tomography, diagnoses were made. Each 10 ml fresh peripheral blood draw supplied the PBMCs. This clonotype was counted ten times or more. Its antigen is not identified. This CDR3 has 13 residues. Germline V gene data show CDR1 as KGHDR and CDR2 as SFDVKD. Trimming took 0 bases from V and 3 from J, leaving 4 bases between them. This TCR derives from a man aged 18-30 years with Graves' hyperthyroidism. What was sequenced was blood. This chain joins TRBV24-1 and TRBJ1-1; D is unclear. The CDR3 bases are TGTGCCACCAGTGATTTGTTCTACACTGAAGCTTTCTTT. Protein sequence: CATSDLFYTEAFF.